One and the same sample provided the 11 T cell receptor beta chains below, sequenced in a study of blood T cell repertoires in COVID-19. TCRdb's table, derived via immunoSEQ multiplex PCR, lists solely in-frame clones and lacks some. The table has about 290,000 clones, approximately 86% seen once. The source material was peripheral blood. The receptor set was obtained from a woman aged 45-65 years with active or convalescent COVID-19.

On this clone: The same CDR3 arises from other DNA sequences in this sample as well. This rearrangement joins TRBV27 to TRBJ1-1, with 10 bases identical to TRBD1. This CDR3 is built from 14 residues. The trim removed 5 bases at V and 4 bases at J, leaving 4 bases unmatched. Germline CDR1 and CDR2: MNHEY and SMNVEV (reference sequence). CDR3 DNA sequence: TGTGCCAGCAGTCTCCGGACAGGGGGCACTGAAGCTTTCTTT. This encodes CASSLRTGGTEAFF.

The chain combines TRBV5-1 with TRBJ2-1, with D possibly being TRBD2 (5 bases). Trimming took 0 bases from V and 2 from J, leaving 12 bases between them. CDR3 length equals 16 residues. Germline V gene data show CDR1 as SGHRS and CDR2 as YFSETQ. In DNA, the CDR3 is TGCGCCAGCAGCTTGGTAGGAGCGGATCCCTACAATGAGCAGTTCTTC. It translates to CASSLVGADPYNEQFF.

The rearrangement joins TRBV7-2 to TRBJ2-7; D not certain. CDR3 size: 12 residues. V was clipped by 2 bases and J by 5 bases, with 7 bases between them. Germline lookup yields CDR1 SGHTA and CDR2 FQGNSA. The CDR3 reads CASSLFRDEQYF. In nucleotides, the CDR3 is TGTGCCAGCAGCTTATTTCGGGACGAGCAGTACTTC. The full variable domain, completed using reference TRBV7-2 and TRBJ2-7, is GAGVSQSPSNKVTEKGKDVELRCDPISGHTALYWYRQSLGQGLEFLIYFQGNSAPDKSGLPSDRFSAERTGGSVSTLTIQRTQQEDSAVYLCASSLFRDEQYFGPGTRLTVT.

The J gene is TRBJ2-7, the V gene TRBV12-3 or TRBV12-4, with 8 nucleotides matching TRBD2. V shed 7 bases, J shed 6 bases, and the junction held 8 bases outside the gene matches. The CDR3 sequence is 13 residues long. Written as DNA, the CDR3 is TGTGCCAGCATGGTCGGCGGGGGGCTCGAGCAGTACTTC. Protein sequence: CASMVGGGLEQYF.

The chain carries TRBV18 and TRBJ2-1; a weak D match, TRBD2 (5 bases). V lost 3 bases, J lost 9 bases, and 12 bases lay in between. CDR1 and CDR2 from the germline V gene are KGHSH and LQKENI. This CDR3 contains 13 residues. The CDR3 here is CASSPPNEGEQFF. The CDR3, as DNA: TGTGCCAGCTCACCCCCAAACGAGGGTGAGCAGTTCTTC.

The chain has TRBV5-6 and TRBJ2-5, with unresolved D. This CDR3 contains 16 residues. Germline V CDR1 and CDR2: SGHDT, YYEEEE. V gave up 1 base and J gave up 0 bases, with 13 bases separating them. This chain's CDR3 is CASSLPGVSDQETQYF. As DNA, the CDR3 is TGTGCCAGCAGCTTGCCCGGTGTGAGTGACCAAGAGACCCAGTACTTC. Complete variable domain (other parts from reference TRBV5-6 and TRBJ2-5): DAGVTQSPTHLIKTRGQQVTLRCSPKSGHDTVSWYQQALGQGPQFIFQYYEEEERQRGNFPDRFSGHQFPNYSSELNVNALLLGDSALYLCASSLPGVSDQETQYFGPGTRLLVL.

The chain couples TRBV27 to TRBJ1-1; no reliable D call. Between the trimmed V and J ends, which lost 4 bases and 0 bases, there was a span of 6 bases. This CDR3 region has 13 residues. CDR1 is MNHEY, CDR2 SMNVEV, per germline (reference sequence). The CDR3 region has the DNA TGTGCCAGCAGTTATCTCCTGAACACTGAAGCTTTCTTT. Amino acid sequence: CASSYLLNTEAFF.

V gene TRBV4-2 combines with J gene TRBJ1-2; D remains ambiguous. V was pared by 3 bases and J by 4 bases, with 9 bases between. Germline CDR1 is LGHNA and CDR2 is YNFKEQ. The CDR3 runs 13 residues. CDR3: CASSQRTAYGYTF. In DNA form, the CDR3 reads TGTGCCAGCAGCCAGCGTACAGCCTATGGCTACACCTTC.

In DNA, the CDR3 is TGTGCCAGCAGCCAAGACTGGGGCAGACCCACCGGGGAGCTGTTTTTT. Translated, it gives CASSQDWGRPTGELFF. The V gene is TRBV3-1 (or the pseudogene TRBV3-2), the J gene TRBJ2-2; possibly TRBD1 for D (5 bases). CDR1 is LGHDT, CDR2 YNNKEL, per germline (reference sequence). This CDR3 spans 16 amino acids. The V end was cut by 0 bases, the J end by 4 bases, with 12 bases between.

The V gene is TRBV19, the J gene TRBJ2-2, with 8 bases fitting TRBD1. Germline V gene sequence: CDR1 LNHDA, CDR2 SQIVND (reference sequence). V was pared by 6 bases and J by 7 bases, with 7 bases of the junction left unmatched. The length of the CDR3 is 14 residues. The DNA of the CDR3 is TGTGCCAGTAGGAACAGGGGGAGTAGCGGGGAGCTGTTTTTT. Translated: CASRNRGSSGELFF.

The chain combines TRBV14 with TRBJ1-1; no clear D gene. V lost 1 base, J lost 5 bases, and 14 bases lay in between. The CDR3 loop spans 15 amino acids. Germline loops: CDR1 SGHDN, CDR2 FVKESK. CDR3: CASSQAVNRGTEAFF. CDR3 coding DNA: TGTGCCAGCAGCCAAGCTGTCAACAGAGGGACTGAAGCTTTCTTT.